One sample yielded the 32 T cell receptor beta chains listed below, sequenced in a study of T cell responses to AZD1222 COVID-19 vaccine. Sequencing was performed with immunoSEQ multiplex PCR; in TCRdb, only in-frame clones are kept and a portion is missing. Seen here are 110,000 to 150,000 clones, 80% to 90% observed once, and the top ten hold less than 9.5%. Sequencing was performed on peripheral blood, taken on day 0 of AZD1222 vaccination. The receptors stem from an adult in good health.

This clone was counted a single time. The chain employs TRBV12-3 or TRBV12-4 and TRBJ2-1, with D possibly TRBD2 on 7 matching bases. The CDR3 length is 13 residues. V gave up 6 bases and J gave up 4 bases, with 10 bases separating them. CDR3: CASRGGGYNEQFF. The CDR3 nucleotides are TGTGCCAGCAGGGGAGGGGGGTACAATGAGCAGTTCTTC.

CDR3 in amino acids: CASSSGTNYGYTF. CDR3 in DNA: TGTGCCAGTAGTTCAGGGACCAACTATGGCTACACCTTC. The chain recombines TRBV19 with TRBJ1-2; TRBD1 is a possible D gene (5 bases). The germline V gene has CDR1 LNHDA and CDR2 SQIVND (reference sequence). Trimming took 5 bases from V and 2 from J, leaving 9 bases between them. This CDR3 is built from 13 residues.

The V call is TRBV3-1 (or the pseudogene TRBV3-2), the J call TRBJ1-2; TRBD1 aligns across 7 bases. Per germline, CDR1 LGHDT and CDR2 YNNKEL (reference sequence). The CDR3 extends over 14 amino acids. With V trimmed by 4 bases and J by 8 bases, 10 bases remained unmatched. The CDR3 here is CASSPRQGIWGYTF. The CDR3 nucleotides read TGTGCCAGCAGCCCCCGACAGGGAATATGGGGCTACACCTTC.

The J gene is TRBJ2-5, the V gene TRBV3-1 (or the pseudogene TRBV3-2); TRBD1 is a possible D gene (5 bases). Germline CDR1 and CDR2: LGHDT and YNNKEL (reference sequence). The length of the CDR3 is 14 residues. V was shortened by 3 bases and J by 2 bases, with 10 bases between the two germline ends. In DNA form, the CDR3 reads TGTGCCAGCAGCCATTTGGGGCGACAAGAGACCCAGTACTTC. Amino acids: CASSHLGRQETQYF.

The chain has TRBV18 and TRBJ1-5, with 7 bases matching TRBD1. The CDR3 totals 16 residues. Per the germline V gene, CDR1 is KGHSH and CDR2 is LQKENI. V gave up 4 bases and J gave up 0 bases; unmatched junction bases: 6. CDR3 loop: CASSRSQGGSNQPQHF. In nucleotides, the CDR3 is TGTGCCAGCTCACGCAGTCAGGGGGGTAGCAATCAGCCCCAGCATTTT.

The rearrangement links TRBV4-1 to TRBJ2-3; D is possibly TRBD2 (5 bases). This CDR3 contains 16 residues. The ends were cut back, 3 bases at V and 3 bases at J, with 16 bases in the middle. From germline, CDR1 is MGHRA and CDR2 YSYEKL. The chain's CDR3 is CASSQGWRTQTDTQYF. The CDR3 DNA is TGCGCCAGCAGCCAGGGCTGGCGGACTCAAACAGATACGCAGTATTTT.

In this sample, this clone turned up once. The CDR3 DNA is TGCGCCAGCAGCCCCACCGGCAGGTTCACTGAAGCTTTCTTT. Protein sequence: CASSPTGRFTEAFF. The chain combines TRBV4-1 with TRBJ1-1; D uncertain. Germline V gene data show CDR1 as MGHRA and CDR2 as YSYEKL. The germline V and J ends were trimmed by 4 bases and 4 bases, with 13 bases remaining between them. The CDR3 spans 14 residues.

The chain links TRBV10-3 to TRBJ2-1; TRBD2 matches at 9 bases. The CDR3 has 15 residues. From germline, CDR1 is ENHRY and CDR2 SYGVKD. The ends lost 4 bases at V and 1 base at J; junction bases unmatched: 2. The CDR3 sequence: CAISAAGGSYNEQFF. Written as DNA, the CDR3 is TGTGCCATCAGTGCAGCGGGGGGTTCCTACAATGAGCAGTTCTTC.

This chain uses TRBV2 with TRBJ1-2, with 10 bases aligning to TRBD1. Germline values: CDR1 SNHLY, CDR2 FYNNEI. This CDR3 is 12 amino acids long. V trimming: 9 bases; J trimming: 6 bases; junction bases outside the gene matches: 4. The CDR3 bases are TGTGCCAGGAGACAGGGGGCGGATGGCTACACCTTC. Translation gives CARRQGADGYTF.

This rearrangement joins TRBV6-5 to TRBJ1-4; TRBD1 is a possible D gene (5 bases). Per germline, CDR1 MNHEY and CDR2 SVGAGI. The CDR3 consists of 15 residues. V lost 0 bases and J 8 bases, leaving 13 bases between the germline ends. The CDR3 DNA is TGTGCCAGCAGTTACTCGACTGGGGCTGGCGAAAAACTGTTTTTT. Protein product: CASSYSTGAGEKLFF.

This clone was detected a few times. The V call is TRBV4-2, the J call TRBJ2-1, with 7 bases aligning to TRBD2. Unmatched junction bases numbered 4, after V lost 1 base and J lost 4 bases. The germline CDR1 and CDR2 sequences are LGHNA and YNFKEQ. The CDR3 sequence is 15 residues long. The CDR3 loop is CASSQVSSGYNEQFF. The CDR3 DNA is TGTGCCAGCAGCCAAGTATCTAGCGGATACAATGAGCAGTTCTTC.

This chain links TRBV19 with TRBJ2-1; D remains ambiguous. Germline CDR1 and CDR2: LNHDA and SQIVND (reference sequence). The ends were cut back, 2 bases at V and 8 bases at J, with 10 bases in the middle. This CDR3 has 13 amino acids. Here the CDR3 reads CASSIWVSDEQFF. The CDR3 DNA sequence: TGTGCCAGTAGTATATGGGTATCGGATGAGCAGTTCTTC.

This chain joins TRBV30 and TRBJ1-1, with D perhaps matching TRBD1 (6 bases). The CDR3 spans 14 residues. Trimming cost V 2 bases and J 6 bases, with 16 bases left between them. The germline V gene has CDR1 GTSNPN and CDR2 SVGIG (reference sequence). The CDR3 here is CAWSQYRVMAEAFF. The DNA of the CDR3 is TGTGCCTGGAGTCAGTACAGGGTGATGGCTGAAGCTTTCTTT.

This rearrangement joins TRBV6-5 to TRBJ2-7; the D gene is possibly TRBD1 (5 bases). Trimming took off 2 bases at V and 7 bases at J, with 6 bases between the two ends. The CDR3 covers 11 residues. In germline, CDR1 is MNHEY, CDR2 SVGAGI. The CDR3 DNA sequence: TGTGCCAGCAGTTACAGGGGAGAGCAGTACTTC. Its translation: CASSYRGEQYF.

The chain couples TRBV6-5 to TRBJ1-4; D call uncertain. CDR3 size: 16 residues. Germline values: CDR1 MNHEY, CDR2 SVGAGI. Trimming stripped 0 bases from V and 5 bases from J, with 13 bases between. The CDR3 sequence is CASSYSFARTNEKLFF. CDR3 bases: TGTGCCAGCAGTTACTCGTTCGCGAGAACAAATGAAAAACTGTTTTTT.

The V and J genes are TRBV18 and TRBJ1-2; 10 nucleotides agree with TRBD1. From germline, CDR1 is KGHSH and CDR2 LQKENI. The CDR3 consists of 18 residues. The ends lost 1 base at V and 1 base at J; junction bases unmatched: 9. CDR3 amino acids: CASSPRRTGGKFNYGYTF. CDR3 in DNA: TGTGCCAGCTCACCACGCAGGACAGGGGGAAAATTTAACTATGGCTACACCTTC.

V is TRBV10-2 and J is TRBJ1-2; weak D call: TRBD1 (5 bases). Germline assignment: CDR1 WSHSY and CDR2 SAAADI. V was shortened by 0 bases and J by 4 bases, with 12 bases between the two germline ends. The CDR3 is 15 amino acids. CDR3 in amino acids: CASSESGSDSYGYTF. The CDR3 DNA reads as TGCGCCAGCAGTGAGTCGGGGAGTGACAGCTATGGCTACACCTTC.

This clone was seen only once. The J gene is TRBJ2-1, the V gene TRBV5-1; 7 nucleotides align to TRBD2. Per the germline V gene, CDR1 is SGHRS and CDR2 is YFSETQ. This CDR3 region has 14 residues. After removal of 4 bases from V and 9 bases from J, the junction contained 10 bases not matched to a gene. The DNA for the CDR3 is TGCGCCAGCAGCACTATAAGCGGGGAAAGTGAGCAGTTCTTC. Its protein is CASSTISGESEQFF.

DNA of the CDR3: TGTGCCAGAAGCATTTACAGGGGGACGGATGGCTACACCTTC. This encodes CARSIYRGTDGYTF. V gene TRBV5-3 combines with J gene TRBJ1-2; 8 nucleotides match TRBD1. TRBV5-3 is sorted into the ORF group, with uncertain function. This CDR3 has 14 amino acids. V lost 4 bases and J lost 6; bases outside the gene matches: 8.

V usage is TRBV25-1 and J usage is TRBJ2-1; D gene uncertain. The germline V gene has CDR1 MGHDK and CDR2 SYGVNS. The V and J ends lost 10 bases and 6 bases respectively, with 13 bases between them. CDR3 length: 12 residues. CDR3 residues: CATLNPLNEQFF. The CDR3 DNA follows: TGTGCCACCCTCAACCCTCTCAATGAGCAGTTCTTC.

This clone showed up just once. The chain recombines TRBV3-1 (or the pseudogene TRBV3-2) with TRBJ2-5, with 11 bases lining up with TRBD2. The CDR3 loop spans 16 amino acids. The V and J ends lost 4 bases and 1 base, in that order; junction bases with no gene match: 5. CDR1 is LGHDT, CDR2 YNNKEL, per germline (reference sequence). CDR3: CASSRGTSGPQETQYF. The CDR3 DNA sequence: TGTGCCAGCAGCCGGGGGACTAGCGGACCCCAAGAGACCCAGTACTTC.

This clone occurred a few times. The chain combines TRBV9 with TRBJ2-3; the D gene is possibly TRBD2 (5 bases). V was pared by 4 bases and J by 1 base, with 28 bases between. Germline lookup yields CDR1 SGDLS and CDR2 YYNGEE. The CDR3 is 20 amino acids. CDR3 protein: CASSPGGASSPRWGTDTQYF. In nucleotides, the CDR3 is TGTGCCAGCAGCCCAGGAGGTGCCAGCAGCCCCCGGTGGGGCACAGATACGCAGTATTTT.

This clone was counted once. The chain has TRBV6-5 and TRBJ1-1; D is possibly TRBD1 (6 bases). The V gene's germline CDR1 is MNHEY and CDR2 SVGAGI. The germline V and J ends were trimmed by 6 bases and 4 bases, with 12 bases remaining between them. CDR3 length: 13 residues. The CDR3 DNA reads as TGTGCCAGCAGAATAGGGGGGCCCACTGAAGCTTTCTTT. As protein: CASRIGGPTEAFF.

The CDR3 coding sequence is TGTGCCATCAGGGCCGGACAGGAGGGGAACTATGGCTACACCTTC. Its translation is CAIRAGQEGNYGYTF. The J gene is TRBJ1-2, the V gene TRBV10-3; TRBD1 aligns across 7 bases. The junction had 9 bases not matched to a gene; V was cut back by 6 bases and J by 2 bases. Germline-derived CDR1 and CDR2 are ENHRY and SYGVKD. The CDR3 extends over 15 amino acids.

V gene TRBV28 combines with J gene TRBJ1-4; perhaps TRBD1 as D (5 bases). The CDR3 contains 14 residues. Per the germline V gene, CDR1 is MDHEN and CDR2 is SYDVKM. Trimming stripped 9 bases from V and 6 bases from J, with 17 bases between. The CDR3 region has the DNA TGTGCCAGTCAATGGACACTAAAAGATGAAAAACTGTTTTTT. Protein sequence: CASQWTLKDEKLFF.

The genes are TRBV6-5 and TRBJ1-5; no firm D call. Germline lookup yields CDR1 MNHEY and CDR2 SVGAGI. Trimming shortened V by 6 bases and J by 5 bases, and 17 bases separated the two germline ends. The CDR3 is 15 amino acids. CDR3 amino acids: CASSPGNYKYQPQHF. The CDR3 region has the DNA TGTGCCAGCAGCCCCGGGAATTACAAGTATCAGCCCCAGCATTTT.

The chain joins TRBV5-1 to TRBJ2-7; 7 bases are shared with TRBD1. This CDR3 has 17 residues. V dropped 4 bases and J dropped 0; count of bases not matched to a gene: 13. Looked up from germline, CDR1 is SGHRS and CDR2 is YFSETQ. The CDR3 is CASSAPLRQGASYEQYF. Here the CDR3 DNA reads TGCGCCAGCAGCGCACCTCTTCGACAGGGTGCCTCCTACGAGCAGTACTTC.

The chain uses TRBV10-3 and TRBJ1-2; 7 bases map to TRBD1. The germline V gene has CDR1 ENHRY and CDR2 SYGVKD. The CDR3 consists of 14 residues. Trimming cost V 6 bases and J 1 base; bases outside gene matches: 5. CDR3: CAIRPGTDNYGYTF. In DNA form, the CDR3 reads TGTGCCATCAGGCCCGGGACAGATAACTATGGCTACACCTTC.

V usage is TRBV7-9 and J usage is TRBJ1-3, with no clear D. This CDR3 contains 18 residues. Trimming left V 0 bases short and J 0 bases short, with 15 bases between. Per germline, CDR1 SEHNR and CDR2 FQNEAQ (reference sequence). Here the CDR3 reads CASSLADGWALSGNTIYF. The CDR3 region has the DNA TGTGCCAGCAGCTTAGCGGACGGATGGGCCCTCTCTGGAAACACCATATATTTT.

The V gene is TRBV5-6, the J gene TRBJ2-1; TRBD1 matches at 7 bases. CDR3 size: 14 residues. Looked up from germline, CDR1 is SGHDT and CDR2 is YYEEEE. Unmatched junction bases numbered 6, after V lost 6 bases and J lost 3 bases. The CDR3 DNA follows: TGTGCCAGCACAACGGACAGGAGCTACAATGAGCAGTTCTTC. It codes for CASTTDRSYNEQFF.

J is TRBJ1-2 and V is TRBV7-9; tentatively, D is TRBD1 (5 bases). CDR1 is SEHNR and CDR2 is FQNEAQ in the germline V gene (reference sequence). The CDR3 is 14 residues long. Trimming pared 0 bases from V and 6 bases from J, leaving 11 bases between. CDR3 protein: CASSLASGRDGYTF. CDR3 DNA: TGTGCCAGCAGCTTAGCATCAGGGCGGGATGGCTACACCTTC.

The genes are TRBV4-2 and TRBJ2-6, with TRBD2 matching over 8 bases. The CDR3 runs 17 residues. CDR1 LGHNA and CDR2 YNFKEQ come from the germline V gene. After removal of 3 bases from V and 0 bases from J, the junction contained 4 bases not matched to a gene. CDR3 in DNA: TGTGCCAGCAGCCAGGCGGGGGGCCTCTCTGGGGCCAACGTCCTGACTTTC. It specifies CASSQAGGLSGANVLTF.